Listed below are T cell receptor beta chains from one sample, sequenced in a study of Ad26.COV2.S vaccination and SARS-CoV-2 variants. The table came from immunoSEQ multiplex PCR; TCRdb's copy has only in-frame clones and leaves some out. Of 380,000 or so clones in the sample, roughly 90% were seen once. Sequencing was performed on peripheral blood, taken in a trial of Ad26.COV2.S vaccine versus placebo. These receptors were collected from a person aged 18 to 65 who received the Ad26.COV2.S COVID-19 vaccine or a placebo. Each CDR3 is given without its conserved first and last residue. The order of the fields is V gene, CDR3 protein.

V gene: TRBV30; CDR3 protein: AWSRYSNQPQH
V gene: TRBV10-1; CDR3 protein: ASRGQGGPPTNEKLF
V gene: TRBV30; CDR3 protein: AWSALGQGKETQY
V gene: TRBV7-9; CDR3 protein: ASSLLGDTGELF
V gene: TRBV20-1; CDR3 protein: SAGGALAGGPHEQY
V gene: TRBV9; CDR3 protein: ASSVEGGNPGELF
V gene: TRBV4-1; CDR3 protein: ASSQAAANYGYT
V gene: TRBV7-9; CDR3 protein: ASSSGPGLNEQY
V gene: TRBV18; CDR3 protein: ASSPGGGNQPQH
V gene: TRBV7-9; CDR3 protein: ASSVIAGVRDTQY
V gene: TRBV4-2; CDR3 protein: ASSQEVVGSNQPQH
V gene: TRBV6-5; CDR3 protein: ATREGAMGQF
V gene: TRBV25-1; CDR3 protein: ASSRTLSSGNTIY
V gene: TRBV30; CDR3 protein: AWDFSGWQGKGGGSGNTIY
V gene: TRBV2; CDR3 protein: ASSSQNTEAF
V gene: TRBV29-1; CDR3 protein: SVAIGGSTEAF
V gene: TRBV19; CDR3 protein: ASTVNRGINQPQH
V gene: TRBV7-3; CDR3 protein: ASSLTDVNEQF
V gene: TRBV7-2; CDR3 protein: ASSFRDGYYEQY
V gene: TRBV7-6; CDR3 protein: ASSSPGRPQH
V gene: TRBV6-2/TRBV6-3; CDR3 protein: ASSYGGVLEKLF
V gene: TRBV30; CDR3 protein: AWSAGVFSQISGYT
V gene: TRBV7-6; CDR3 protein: ASSLGAGNYGYT
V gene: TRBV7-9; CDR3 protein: ASSFPGTAQEQY
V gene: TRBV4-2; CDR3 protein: ASSQDRGGYT
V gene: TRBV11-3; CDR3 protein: ASSFRRGYPSTDTQY
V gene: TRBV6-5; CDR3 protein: ASSYAGDNAYEQY
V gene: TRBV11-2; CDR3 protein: ASSLAGTYEQY